The 4 T cell receptor beta chains in this list originate from one sample, sequenced in a study of monozygotic twins with inflammatory bowel disease. Following a re-call of the 5' RACE reads, TCRdb has one entry per CDR3 protein and lacks DNA. In total, the table holds 330,000 or so distinct CDR3 sequences. The sequenced sample was blood. The receptors originated from a human donor with ulcerative colitis or Crohn's disease, or a healthy co-twin of an affected twin (not recorded which).

The chain combines TRBV5-1 with TRBJ1-6. Germline V gene lookup returns CDR1 SGHRS and CDR2 YFSETQ. The CDR3 spans 14 residues. CDR3 region: CASSLGQTNSPLHF.

CDR3 sequence: CASSLSTGPTSGYTF. The chain joins TRBV5-4 to TRBJ1-2; TCRdb names TRBD1, which stays unverified in the absence of DNA. The CDR3 sequence is 15 residues long. The V gene's germline CDR1 is SGHNT and CDR2 YYREEE (reference sequence).

This rearrangement joins TRBV7-2 to TRBJ2-7; TCRdb names TRBD1, which stays unverified in the absence of DNA. The CDR3 spans 13 residues. Looked up from germline, CDR1 is SGHTA and CDR2 is FQGNSA. The CDR3 protein is CASSFFQGSEQYF.

The chain has TRBV3-1 and TRBJ2-1. The CDR3 has 14 residues. CDR1 is LGHDT and CDR2 is YNNKEL in the germline V gene (reference sequence). The CDR3 spells CASSQSIIGHEQFF.